The text below deals with one TCR beta chain. The data are from a study of blood T cell repertoires in COVID-19. V trimming: 0 bases; J trimming: 2 bases; junction bases outside the gene matches: 12. CDR3 length: 18 residues. Germline V gene lookup returns CDR1 KGHSH and CDR2 LQKENI. Clones were sequenced by immunoSEQ multiplex PCR, and TCRdb holds only the in-frame ones, with some missing. The table has approximately 150,000 clones, 93% seen once. The V and J genes are TRBV18 and TRBJ2-5; TRBD1 agrees at 7 bases. The TCR was taken from a woman between 55 and 75 years old with COVID-19, enrolled during active disease. The specimen was peripheral blood. CDR3 loop: CASSPPPPSNRGQETQYF. As DNA, the CDR3 is TGTGCCAGCTCACCACCACCACCTAGTAACAGGGGACAAGAGACCCAGTACTTC.